Below, 2 T cell receptor beta chains from the same sample are listed, as sequenced in a study of neoadjuvant nivolumab and ipilimumab in lung cancer. Some clones are missing from TCRdb's copy, which holds only in-frame ones; the method was immunoSEQ multiplex PCR. The profile shows 40,000 to 60,000 clones, roughly 91% of them singletons. The sample here was blood, taken before neoadjuvant nivolumab, alone or with ipilimumab. The receptors stem from an adult with non-small cell lung cancer. Some clones in this sample may be carry-over from other donors' samples.

The V call is TRBV5-1, the J call TRBJ1-1; D call uncertain. The ends were cut back, 0 bases at V and 0 bases at J, with 3 bases in the middle. Germline-derived CDR1 and CDR2 are SGHRS and YFSETQ. The CDR3 extends over 13 amino acids. CDR3 protein: CASSLGVNTEAFF. DNA for the CDR3: TGCGCCAGCAGCTTGGGGGTGAACACTGAAGCTTTCTTT. Full variable domain (rest looked up from reference TRBV5-1 and TRBJ1-1): KAGVTQTPRYLIKTRGQQVTLSCSPISGHRSVSWYQQTPGQGLQFLFEYFSETQRNKGNFPGRFSGRQFSNSRSEMNVSTLELGDSALYLCASSLGVNTEAFFGQGTRLTVV.

The V call is TRBV7-6, the J call TRBJ1-1, with D unclear. V gave up 5 bases and J gave up 2 bases, with 21 bases separating them. The CDR3 has 17 amino acids. CDR1 is SGHVS, CDR2 FNYEAQ, per germline. CDR3 in amino acids: CASSRRTAADPNTEAFF. CDR3 sequence (DNA): TGTGCCAGCAGCCGGCGAACGGCAGCGGATCCAAACACTGAAGCTTTCTTT.